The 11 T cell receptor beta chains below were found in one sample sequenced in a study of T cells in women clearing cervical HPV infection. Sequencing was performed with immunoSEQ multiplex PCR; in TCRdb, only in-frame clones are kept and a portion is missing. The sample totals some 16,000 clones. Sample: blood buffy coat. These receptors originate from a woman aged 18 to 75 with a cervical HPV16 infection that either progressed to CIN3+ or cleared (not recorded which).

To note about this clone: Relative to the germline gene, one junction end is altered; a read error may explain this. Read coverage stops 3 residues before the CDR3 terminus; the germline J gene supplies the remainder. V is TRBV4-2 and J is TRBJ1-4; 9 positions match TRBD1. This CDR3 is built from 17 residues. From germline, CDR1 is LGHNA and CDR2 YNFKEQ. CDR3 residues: CASSQAHTGGGGEKLFF. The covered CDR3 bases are TGCGCCAGCAGCCAAGCTCACACAGGGGGCGGAGGTGAAAAA.

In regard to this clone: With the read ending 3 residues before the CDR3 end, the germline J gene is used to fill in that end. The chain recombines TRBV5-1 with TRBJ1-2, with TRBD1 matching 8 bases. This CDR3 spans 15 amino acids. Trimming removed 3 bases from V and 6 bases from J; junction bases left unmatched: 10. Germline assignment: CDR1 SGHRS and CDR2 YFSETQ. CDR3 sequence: CASSSRTGTAHGYTF. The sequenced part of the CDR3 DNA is TGCGCCAGCAGCTCGCGGACAGGGACAGCTCATGGC.

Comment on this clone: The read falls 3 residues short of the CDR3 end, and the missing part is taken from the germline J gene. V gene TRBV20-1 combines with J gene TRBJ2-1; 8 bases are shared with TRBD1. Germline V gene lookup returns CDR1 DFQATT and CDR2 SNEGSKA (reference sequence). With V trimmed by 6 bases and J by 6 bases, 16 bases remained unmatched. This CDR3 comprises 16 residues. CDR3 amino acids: CSARRQGSEGANEQFF. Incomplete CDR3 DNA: TGCAGTGCCCGGCGACAGGGGAGCGAGGGAGCCAATGAG.

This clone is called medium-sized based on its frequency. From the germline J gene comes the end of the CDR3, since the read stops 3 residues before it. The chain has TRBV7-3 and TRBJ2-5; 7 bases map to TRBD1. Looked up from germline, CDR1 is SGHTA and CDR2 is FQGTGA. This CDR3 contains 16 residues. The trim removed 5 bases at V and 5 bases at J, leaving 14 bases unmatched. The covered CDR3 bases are TGTGCCAGCAGCCAGGGGACAGCGGATTCAGGGGAGACC. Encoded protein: CASSQGTADSGET. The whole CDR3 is CASSQGTADSGETQYF.

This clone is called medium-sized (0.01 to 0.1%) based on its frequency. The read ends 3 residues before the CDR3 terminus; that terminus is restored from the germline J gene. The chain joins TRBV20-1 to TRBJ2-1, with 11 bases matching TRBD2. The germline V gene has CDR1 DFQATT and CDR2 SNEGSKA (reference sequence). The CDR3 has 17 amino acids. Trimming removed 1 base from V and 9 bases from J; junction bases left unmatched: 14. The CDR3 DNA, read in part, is TGCAGTGCTAGAGCTTCCCCGGGACTAGCGGTGGGAGTTGAG. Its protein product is CSARASPGLAVGVE. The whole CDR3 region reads CSARASPGLAVGVEQFF.

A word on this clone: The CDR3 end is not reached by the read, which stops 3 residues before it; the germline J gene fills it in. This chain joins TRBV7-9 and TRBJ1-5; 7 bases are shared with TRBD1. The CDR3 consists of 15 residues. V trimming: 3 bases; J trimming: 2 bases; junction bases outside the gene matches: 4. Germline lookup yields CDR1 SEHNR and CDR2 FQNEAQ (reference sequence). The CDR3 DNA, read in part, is TGTGCCAGCAGCTTCGACAGGGAAGGCAATCAGCCC. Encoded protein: CASSFDREGNQP. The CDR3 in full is CASSFDREGNQPQHF. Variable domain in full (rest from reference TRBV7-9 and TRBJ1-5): DTGVSQNPRHKITKRGQNVTFRCDPISEHNRLYWYRQTLGQGPEFLTYFQNEAQLEKSRLLSDRFSAERPKGSFSTLEIQRTEQGDSAMYLCASSFDREGNQPQHFGDGTRLSIL.

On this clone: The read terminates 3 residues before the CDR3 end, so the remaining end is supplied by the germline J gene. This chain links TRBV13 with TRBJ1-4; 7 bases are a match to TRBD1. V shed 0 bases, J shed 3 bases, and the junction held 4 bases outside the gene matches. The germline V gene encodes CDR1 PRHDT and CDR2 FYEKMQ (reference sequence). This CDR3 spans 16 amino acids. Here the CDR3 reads CASSLGPGTANEKLFF. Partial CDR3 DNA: TGTGCCAGCAGCTTAGGCCCTGGGACAGCTAATGAAAAA.

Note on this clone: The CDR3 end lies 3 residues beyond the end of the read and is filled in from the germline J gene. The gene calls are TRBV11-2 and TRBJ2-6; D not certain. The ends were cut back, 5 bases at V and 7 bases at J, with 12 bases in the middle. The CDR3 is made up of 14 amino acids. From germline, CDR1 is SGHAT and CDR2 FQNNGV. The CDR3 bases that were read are TGTGCCAGCAGCGCCTCCAGTAACGCCAACGTC. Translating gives CASSASSNANV. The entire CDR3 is CASSASSNANVLTF.

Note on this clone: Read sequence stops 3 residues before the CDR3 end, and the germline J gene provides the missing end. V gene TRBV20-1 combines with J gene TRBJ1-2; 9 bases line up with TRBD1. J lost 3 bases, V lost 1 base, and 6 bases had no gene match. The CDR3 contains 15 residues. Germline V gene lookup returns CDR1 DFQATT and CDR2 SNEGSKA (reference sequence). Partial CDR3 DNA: TGCAGTGCTAGAGTTAGGACAGGGGAATACTATGGC. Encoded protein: CSARVRTGEYYG. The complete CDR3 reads CSARVRTGEYYGYTF.

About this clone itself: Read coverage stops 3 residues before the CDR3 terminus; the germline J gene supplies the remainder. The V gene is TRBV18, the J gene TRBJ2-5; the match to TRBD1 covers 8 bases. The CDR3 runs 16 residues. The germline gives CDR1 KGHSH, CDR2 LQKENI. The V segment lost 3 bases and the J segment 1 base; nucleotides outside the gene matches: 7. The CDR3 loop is CASSPRQGTLQETQYF. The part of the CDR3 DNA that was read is TGTGCCAGCTCACCCCGACAGGGGACGCTCCAAGAGACC.

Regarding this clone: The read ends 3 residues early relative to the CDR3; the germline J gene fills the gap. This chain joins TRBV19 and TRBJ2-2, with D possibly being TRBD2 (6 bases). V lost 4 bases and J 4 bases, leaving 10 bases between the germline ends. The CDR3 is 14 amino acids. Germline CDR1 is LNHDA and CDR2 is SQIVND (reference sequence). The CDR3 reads CASSTGLFTGELFF. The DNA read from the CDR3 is TGTGCCAGTAGTACGGGACTTTTCACCGGGGAG.